This T cell receptor (beta chain) came from a study of CD8 T cells in ankylosing spondylitis. Overall study findings and caveats: Those disease-linked clones were CD8+; they were also relatively rare in peripheral blood. Some of the motif variants had earlier been found in reactive arthritis patients' fluid and blood.

TCRdb re-analysed the 5' RACE reads in MiXCR, keeping a single row per CDR3 protein. The sample has around 220,000 distinct CDR3 sequences; roughly a tenth are singletons. V gave up 2 bases and J gave up 1 base, with 8 bases separating them. The CDR3 spans 15 residues. This clonotype has only a few counts. Its antigen is unknown. The V gene is TRBV12-3 or TRBV12-4, the J gene TRBJ2-2, with D possibly matching TRBD1 (6 bases). The clonotype originates from a male donor with ankylosing spondylitis or in good health (not recorded which). Sequencing was done on a sample of blood, either unsorted or a sorted T cell fraction (not recorded which). CDR3 coding DNA: TGTGCCAGCAGTTTAAGGGGGATGAACACCGGGGAGCTGTTTTTT. Protein product: CASSLRGMNTGELFF.